The subject of this entry is one T cell receptor (beta chain). Repertoires were generated with immunoSEQ multiplex PCR, while TCRdb's copy carries only in-frame clones and drops some. The sample holds fewer than 90,000 clones, 80% to 95% seen once. The V gene end was trimmed by 4 bases and the J gene end by 4 bases; junction bases not matched to a gene: 6. This CDR3 region has 15 residues. CDR1 is SGHRS and CDR2 is YFSETQ in the germline V gene. The source of the sample is a study of PD-L1 blockade in urothelial cancer. The time point here: peripheral blood 6 weeks after treatment start. This specimen was PBMCs, taken around atezolizumab (anti-PD-L1) treatment. The chain couples TRBV5-1 to TRBJ2-2, with 8 bases aligning to TRBD1. The TCR comes from a woman aged 80 or over with urothelial cancer. The CDR3, as DNA: TGCGCCAGCAGCCTCGGACAGGGTGGCACCGGGGAGCTGTTTTTT. Protein sequence: CASSLGQGGTGELFF.